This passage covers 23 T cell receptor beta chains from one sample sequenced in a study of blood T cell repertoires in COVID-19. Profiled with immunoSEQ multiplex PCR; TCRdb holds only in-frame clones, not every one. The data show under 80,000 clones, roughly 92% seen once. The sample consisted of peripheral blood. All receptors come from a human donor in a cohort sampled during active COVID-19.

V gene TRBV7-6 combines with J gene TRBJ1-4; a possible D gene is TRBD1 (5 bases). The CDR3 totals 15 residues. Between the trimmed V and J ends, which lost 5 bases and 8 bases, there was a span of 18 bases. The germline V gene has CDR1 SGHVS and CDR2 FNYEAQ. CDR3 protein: CASSPDQGRHEKLFF. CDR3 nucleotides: TGTGCCAGCAGCCCAGATCAGGGAAGGCACGAAAAACTGTTTTTT.

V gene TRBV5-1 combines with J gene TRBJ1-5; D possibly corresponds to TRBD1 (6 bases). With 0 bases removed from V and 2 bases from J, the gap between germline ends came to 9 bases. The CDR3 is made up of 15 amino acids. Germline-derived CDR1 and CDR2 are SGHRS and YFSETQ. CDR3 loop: CASSLDSGGNQPQHF. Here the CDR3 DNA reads TGCGCCAGCAGCTTGGATTCAGGGGGCAATCAGCCCCAGCATTTT.

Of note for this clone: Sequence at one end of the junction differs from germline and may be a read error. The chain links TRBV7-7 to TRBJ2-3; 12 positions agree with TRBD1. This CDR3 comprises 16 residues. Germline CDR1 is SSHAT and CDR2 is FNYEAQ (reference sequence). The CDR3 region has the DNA TGTGCTAGCAGCTTAAGATTGGGACAGGGGGCCGATACGCAGTATTTT. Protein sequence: CASSLRLGQGADTQYF.

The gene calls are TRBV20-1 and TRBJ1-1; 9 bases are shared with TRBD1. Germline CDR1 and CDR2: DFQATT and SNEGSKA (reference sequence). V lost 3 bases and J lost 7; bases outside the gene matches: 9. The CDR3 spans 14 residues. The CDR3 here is CSASGPTGGIEAFF. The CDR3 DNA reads TGCAGTGCTAGTGGGCCGACAGGGGGGATTGAAGCTTTCTTT.

The CDR3 DNA reads TGTGCCAGCAGCCCTCGCTCCTACGAGCAGTACTTC. Amino acids: CASSPRSYEQYF. This chain connects TRBV7-6 to TRBJ2-7, with unresolved D. The V gene's germline CDR1 is SGHVS and CDR2 FNYEAQ. Trimming left V 5 bases short and J 0 bases short, with 5 bases between. The CDR3 contains 12 residues.

CDR3 in amino acids: CASSLSSGYNEQFF. For the CDR3, the DNA is TGCGCCAGCAGCTTGTCTAGCGGGTACAATGAGCAGTTCTTC. The rearrangement links TRBV5-1 to TRBJ2-1; 8 nucleotides align to TRBD2. Germline V gives CDR1 SGHRS, CDR2 YFSETQ. V gave up 1 base and J gave up 4 bases; unmatched junction bases: 1. This CDR3 has 14 amino acids.

CDR3 region: CASSVGTSGSPVTDTQYF. The CDR3 DNA reads TGCGCCAGCAGCGTGGGGACTAGCGGGAGCCCCGTCACAGATACGCAGTATTTT. The chain is built from TRBV5-1 and TRBJ2-3; 14 bases line up with TRBD2. The CDR3 sequence is 18 residues long. In germline, CDR1 is SGHRS, CDR2 YFSETQ. The J segment lost 2 bases and the V segment lost 4 bases, leaving 9 bases of the junction unmatched. Drawing the rest from reference TRBV5-1 and TRBJ2-3, the complete variable domain is KAGVTQTPRYLIKTRGQQVTLSCSPISGHRSVSWYQQTPGQGLQFLFEYFSETQRNKGNFPGRFSGRQFSNSRSEMNVSTLELGDSALYLCASSVGTSGSPVTDTQYFGPGTRLTVL.

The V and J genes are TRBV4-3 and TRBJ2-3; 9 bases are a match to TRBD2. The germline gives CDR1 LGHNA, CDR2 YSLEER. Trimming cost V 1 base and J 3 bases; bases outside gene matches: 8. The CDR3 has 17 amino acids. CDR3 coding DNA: TGCGCCAGCAGCCAAGGGGACCTAGCGGGGCAAACAGATACGCAGTATTTT. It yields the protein CASSQGDLAGQTDTQYF.

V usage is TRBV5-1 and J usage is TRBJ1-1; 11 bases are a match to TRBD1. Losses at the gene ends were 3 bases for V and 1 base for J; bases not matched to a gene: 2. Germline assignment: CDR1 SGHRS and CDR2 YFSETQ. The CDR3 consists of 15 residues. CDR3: CASSWGTGGNTEAFF. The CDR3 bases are TGCGCCAGCAGCTGGGGGACAGGGGGGAACACTGAAGCTTTCTTT.

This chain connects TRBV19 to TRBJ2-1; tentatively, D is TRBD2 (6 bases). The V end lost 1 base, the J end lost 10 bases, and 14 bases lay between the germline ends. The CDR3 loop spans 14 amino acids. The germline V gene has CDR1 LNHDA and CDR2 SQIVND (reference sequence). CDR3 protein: CASSIGLGGTEQFF. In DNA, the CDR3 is TGTGCCAGTAGTATAGGGTTGGGGGGAACGGAGCAGTTCTTC.

Written as DNA, the CDR3 is TGTGCCAGCATCTCCTCAGGGGCCGTCTTCGGGGAGCTGTTTTTT. Protein sequence: CASISSGAVFGELFF. The rearrangement joins TRBV7-2 to TRBJ2-2, with D tentatively TRBD1 (6 bases). Per germline, CDR1 SGHTA and CDR2 FQGNSA. V lost 7 bases and J lost 7, with 19 bases in between. The CDR3 runs to 15 residues.

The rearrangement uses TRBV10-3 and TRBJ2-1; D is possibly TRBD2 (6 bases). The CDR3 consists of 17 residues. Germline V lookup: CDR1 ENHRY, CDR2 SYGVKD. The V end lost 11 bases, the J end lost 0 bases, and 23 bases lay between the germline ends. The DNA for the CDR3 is TGTGCCTCGACCCCGGGACTCCTCGGTCCCTCCTACAATGAGCAGTTCTTC. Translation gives CASTPGLLGPSYNEQFF.

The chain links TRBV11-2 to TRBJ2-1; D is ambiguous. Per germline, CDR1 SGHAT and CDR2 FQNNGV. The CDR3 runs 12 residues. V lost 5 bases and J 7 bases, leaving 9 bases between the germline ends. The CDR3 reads CASSRTRNEQFF. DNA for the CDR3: TGTGCCAGCAGCCGCACTCGGAATGAGCAGTTCTTC.

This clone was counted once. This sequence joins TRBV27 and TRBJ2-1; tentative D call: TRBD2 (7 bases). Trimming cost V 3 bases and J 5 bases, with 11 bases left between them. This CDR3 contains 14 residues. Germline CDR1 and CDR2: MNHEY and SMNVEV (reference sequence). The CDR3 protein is CASSLGGPHNEQFF. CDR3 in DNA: TGTGCCAGCAGTTTGGGGGGGCCGCACAATGAGCAGTTCTTC.

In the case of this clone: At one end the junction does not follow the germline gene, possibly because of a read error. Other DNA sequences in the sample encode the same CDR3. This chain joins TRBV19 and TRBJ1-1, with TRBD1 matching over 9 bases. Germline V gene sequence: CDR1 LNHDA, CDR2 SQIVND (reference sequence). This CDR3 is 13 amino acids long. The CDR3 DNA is TGCGCCAGTAGCTCCGGGACAGGGCGAGAAGCTTTCTTT. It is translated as CASSSGTGREAFF.

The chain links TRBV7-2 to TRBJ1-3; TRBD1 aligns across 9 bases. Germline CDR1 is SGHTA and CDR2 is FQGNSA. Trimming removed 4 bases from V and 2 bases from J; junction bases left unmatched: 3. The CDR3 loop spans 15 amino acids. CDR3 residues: CASSSRTGAGNTIYF. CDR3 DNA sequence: TGTGCCAGCAGCTCTCGGACAGGGGCTGGAAACACCATATATTTT.

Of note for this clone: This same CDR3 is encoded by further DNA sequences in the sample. CDR3 nucleotide sequence: TGTGCCAGCAGTGAAGCGGGTACTACCGCCTACGAGCAGTACTTC. Its protein is CASSEAGTTAYEQYF. The genes are TRBV6-1 and TRBJ2-7; D remains unclear. CDR3 length: 15 residues. The germline gives CDR1 MNHNS, CDR2 SASEGT. Trimming removed 0 bases at V and 2 bases at J, with 11 bases between.

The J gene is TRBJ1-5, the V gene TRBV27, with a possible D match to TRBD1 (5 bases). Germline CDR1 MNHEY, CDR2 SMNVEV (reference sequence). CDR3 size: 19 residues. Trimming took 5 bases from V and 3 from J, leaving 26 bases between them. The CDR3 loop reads CASSPDSGGPGPLNQPQHF. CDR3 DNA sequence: TGTGCCAGCAGTCCAGACTCCGGGGGACCGGGCCCACTCAATCAGCCCCAGCATTTT.

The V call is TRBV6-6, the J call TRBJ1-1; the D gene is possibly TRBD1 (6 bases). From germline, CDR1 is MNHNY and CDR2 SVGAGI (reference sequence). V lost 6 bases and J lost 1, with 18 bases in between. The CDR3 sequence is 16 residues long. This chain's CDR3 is CASRVLQGTRNTEAFF. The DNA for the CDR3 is TGTGCCAGCAGAGTTTTACAGGGTACTCGGAACACTGAAGCTTTCTTT.

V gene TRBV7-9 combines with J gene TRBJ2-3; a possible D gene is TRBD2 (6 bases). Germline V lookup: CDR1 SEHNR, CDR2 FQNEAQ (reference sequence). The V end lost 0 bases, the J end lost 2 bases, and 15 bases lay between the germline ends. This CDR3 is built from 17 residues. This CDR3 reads CASSLAFSPSVTDTQYF. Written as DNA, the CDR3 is TGTGCCAGCAGCTTAGCCTTTTCTCCTAGCGTCACAGATACGCAGTATTTT. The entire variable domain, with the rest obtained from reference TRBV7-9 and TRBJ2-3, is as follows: DTGVSQNPRHKITKRGQNVTFRCDPISEHNRLYWYRQTLGQGPEFLTYFQNEAQLEKSRLLSDRFSAERPKGSFSTLEIQRTEQGDSAMYLCASSLAFSPSVTDTQYFGPGTRLTVL.

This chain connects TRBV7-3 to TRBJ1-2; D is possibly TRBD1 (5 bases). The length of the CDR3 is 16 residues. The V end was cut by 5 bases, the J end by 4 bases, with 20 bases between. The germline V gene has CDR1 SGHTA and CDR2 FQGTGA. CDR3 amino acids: CASSPSSRAGIYGYTF. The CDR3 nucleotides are TGTGCCAGCAGCCCCTCCTCTCGAGCAGGGATCTATGGCTACACCTTC.

The chain's CDR3 is CASSPTPGTGDDVAFF. CDR3 coding DNA: TGTGCCAGCAGTCCTACCCCCGGGACAGGGGACGACGTGGCTTTCTTT. The chain carries TRBV28 and TRBJ1-1, with TRBD1 matching 10 bases. Looked up from germline, CDR1 is MDHEN and CDR2 is SYDVKM. This CDR3 region has 16 residues. After removal of 5 bases from V and 11 bases from J, the junction contained 17 bases not matched to a gene.

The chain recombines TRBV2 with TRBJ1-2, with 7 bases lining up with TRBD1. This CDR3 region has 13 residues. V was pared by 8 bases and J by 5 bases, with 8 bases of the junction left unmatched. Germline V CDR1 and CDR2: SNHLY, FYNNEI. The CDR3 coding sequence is TGTGCCAGCGGGTTAGGACAGGAGTATGGCTACACCTTC. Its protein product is CASGLGQEYGYTF.